The 23 T cell receptor beta chains listed next were all sequenced from one sample in a study of blood T cell repertoires in COVID-19. The table came from immunoSEQ multiplex PCR; TCRdb's copy has only in-frame clones and leaves some out. This sample has about 400,000 clones, with 70% to 90% found just once. Source material: PBMCs or T cells enriched from blood (not recorded which). The origin of the receptors is a man aged 35-49 years in a cohort exposed to, infected with or recovered from COVID-19 (not recorded which).

This chain joins TRBV29-1 and TRBJ2-5, with D perhaps TRBD1 (5 bases). Trimming pared 4 bases from V and 4 bases from J, leaving 13 bases between. The CDR3 runs 13 residues. From germline, CDR1 is SQVTM and CDR2 ANQGSEA. The CDR3 region is CSVALDTPETQYF. The CDR3, as DNA: TGCAGCGTTGCCCTGGACACCCCAGAGACCCAGTACTTC.

V is TRBV6-5 and J is TRBJ2-3, with TRBD1 matching over 9 bases. CDR3 length: 16 amino acids. J lost 3 bases, V lost 4 bases, and 8 bases had no gene match. Germline loops: CDR1 MNHEY, CDR2 SVGAGI. CDR3 DNA: TGTGCCAGCAGTTCGGGACAGGGTTCGGGGACAGATACGCAGTATTTT. Its translation: CASSSGQGSGTDTQYF.

V is TRBV5-1 and J is TRBJ1-3; TRBD1 aligns across 7 bases. The V and J ends lost 3 bases and 0 bases, in that order; junction bases with no gene match: 6. Germline values: CDR1 SGHRS, CDR2 YFSETQ. CDR3 length: 16 residues. In DNA form, the CDR3 reads TGCGCCAGCAGCTCGTCGGGACAGCTCTCTGGAAACACCATATATTTT. Amino acid sequence: CASSSSGQLSGNTIYF. Using reference TRBV5-1 and TRBJ1-3 for the parts outside the CDR3, the full variable domain is KAGVTQTPRYLIKTRGQQVTLSCSPISGHRSVSWYQQTPGQGLQFLFEYFSETQRNKGNFPGRFSGRQFSNSRSEMNVSTLELGDSALYLCASSSSGQLSGNTIYFGEGSWLTVV.

The chain has TRBV6-4 and TRBJ2-7, with a tentative D call TRBD1 (6 bases). V dropped 8 bases and J dropped 0 bases, with 20 bases sitting between them. The CDR3 extends over 16 amino acids. Germline lookup yields CDR1 MRHNA and CDR2 SNTAGT. The DNA for the CDR3 is TGTGCCAGCGAACGAAGACAGGCCATTAGCTCCTACGAGCAGTACTTC. Its translation: CASERRQAISSYEQYF.

The rearrangement uses TRBV4-1 and TRBJ2-7; TRBD2 aligns across 12 bases. The V and J ends lost 3 bases and 3 bases, in that order; junction bases with no gene match: 9. The CDR3 is 17 amino acids. Germline V gene data show CDR1 as MGHRA and CDR2 as YSYEKL. Written as DNA, the CDR3 is TGCGCCAGCAGCCAGTGGCTAAGGACTAGCGGGGACTACGAGCAGTACTTC. Its protein is CASSQWLRTSGDYEQYF.

In its sample, this clone was seen once. V is TRBV5-1 and J is TRBJ2-2; maybe TRBD2 (5 bases). Looked up from germline, CDR1 is SGHRS and CDR2 is YFSETQ. V was shortened by 1 base and J by 1 base, with 8 bases between the two germline ends. The CDR3 has 15 amino acids. CDR3 amino acids: CASSLYGVNTGELFF. The DNA for the CDR3 is TGCGCCAGCAGCTTGTACGGGGTGAACACCGGGGAGCTGTTTTTT.

The DNA of the CDR3 is TGTGCCAGCCCCCTGACCCACCGACAGGGGCCGTCTCGGCGCAATCAGCCCCAGCATTTT. Protein sequence: CASPLTHRQGPSRRNQPQHF. The J gene is TRBJ1-5, the V gene TRBV27; 8 bases align to TRBD1. The CDR3 runs 20 residues. From germline, CDR1 is MNHEY and CDR2 SMNVEV (reference sequence). V lost 8 bases to trimming and J lost 2 bases; unmatched junction nucleotides: 23.

V and J are TRBV2 and TRBJ1-5; D call uncertain. Trimming took off 2 bases at V and 7 bases at J, with 9 bases between the two ends. CDR3 length equals 13 residues. Germline CDR1 SNHLY, CDR2 FYNNEI. CDR3 residues: CASSEREGQPQHF. In DNA, the CDR3 is TGTGCCAGCAGTGAACGGGAGGGACAGCCCCAGCATTTT.

This clone was observed once. The J gene is TRBJ1-1, the V gene TRBV7-9, with 7 bases lining up with TRBD1. V trimming: 5 bases; J trimming: 2 bases; junction bases outside the gene matches: 8. Germline loops: CDR1 SEHNR, CDR2 FQNEAQ (reference sequence). This CDR3 spans 15 amino acids. CDR3 DNA: TGTGCCAGCAGCGTTCGACAGGGAACTAACACTGAAGCTTTCTTT. Its protein product is CASSVRQGTNTEAFF.

V is TRBV5-1 and J is TRBJ2-2; tentative D call: TRBD1 (6 bases). The V gene lost 6 bases and the J gene lost 7 bases, with 16 bases spanning the gap. The germline gives CDR1 SGHRS, CDR2 YFSETQ. CDR3 size: 14 residues. CDR3 coding DNA: TGCGCCAGCATCTCCGGGACAATGGGCGGGGAGCTGTTTTTT. It specifies CASISGTMGGELFF.

This chain links TRBV19 with TRBJ1-3, with TRBD1 matching 7 bases. The CDR3 contains 13 residues. After removal of 9 bases from V and 0 bases from J, the junction contained 2 bases not matched to a gene. CDR1 is LNHDA, CDR2 SQIVND, per germline (reference sequence). CDR3 bases: TGTGCCAGCAGACAGGGCTCTGGAAACACCATATATTTT. It specifies CASRQGSGNTIYF.

The chain employs TRBV30 and TRBJ1-4, with D possibly being TRBD1 (5 bases). Trimming shortened V by 0 bases and J by 0 bases, and 14 bases separated the two germline ends. This CDR3 is 17 amino acids long. Germline values: CDR1 GTSNPN, CDR2 SVGIG (reference sequence). CDR3 in amino acids: CAWSVQGKGPTNEKLFF. DNA for the CDR3: TGTGCCTGGAGTGTACAAGGGAAGGGGCCAACTAATGAAAAACTGTTTTTT.

V usage is TRBV19 and J usage is TRBJ2-7; tentatively, D is TRBD2 (6 bases). Trimming removed 5 bases at V and 1 base at J, with 9 bases between. The CDR3 extends over 13 amino acids. Germline CDR1 reads LNHDA; CDR2 reads SQIVND (reference sequence). CDR3 residues: CASSFRESYEQYF. The CDR3 region has the DNA TGTGCCAGTAGTTTTCGGGAGTCCTACGAGCAGTACTTC.

Note on this clone: Compared with germline, one end of the junction differs, possibly owing to a read error. V and J are TRBV2 and TRBJ2-1; 11 bases are a match to TRBD2. Germline CDR1 and CDR2: SNHLY and FYNNEI. The CDR3 is 13 residues long. The DNA for the CDR3 is TGTGCCAGCAGGACCGGGACTAGCGGACCCCAGGTCTTC. Protein product: CASRTGTSGPQVF.

The V and J genes are TRBV5-4 and TRBJ2-1, with 8 bases that match TRBD2. V gave up 3 bases and J gave up 2 bases; unmatched junction bases: 7. There are 16 residues in the CDR3. Germline V lookup: CDR1 SGHNT, CDR2 YYREEE (reference sequence). The DNA for the CDR3 is TGTGCCAGCAGCTGGGTCGGTAGCGGGGCCTACAATGAGCAGTTCTTC. It is translated as CASSWVGSGAYNEQFF.

Only a few counts were recorded for this clone. As DNA, the CDR3 is TGTGCCAGCAGTCGCCAGGGGAGCGATGAAGCTTTCTTT. Protein sequence: CASSRQGSDEAFF. This chain links TRBV6-5 with TRBJ1-1; D might be TRBD1 (6 bases). Trimming left V 5 bases short and J 7 bases short, with 14 bases between. CDR3 length: 13 amino acids. Germline values: CDR1 MNHEY, CDR2 SVGAGI.

This chain's CDR3 is CASSLEGQGANTGELFF. CDR3 nucleotides: TGCGCCAGCAGCTTGGAGGGACAGGGGGCGAACACCGGGGAGCTGTTTTTT. The V and J genes are TRBV5-1 and TRBJ2-2; 11 positions agree with TRBD1. Germline V gives CDR1 SGHRS, CDR2 YFSETQ. The CDR3 length is 17 residues. The ends lost 0 bases at V and 0 bases at J; junction bases unmatched: 1.

The chain joins TRBV7-2 to TRBJ2-1; no reliable D call. The CDR3 is 14 residues long. Between the trimmed V and J ends, which lost 1 base and 6 bases, there was a span of 10 bases. Germline V gene data show CDR1 as SGHTA and CDR2 as FQGNSA. The CDR3 is CASSLDPDFNEQFF. CDR3 bases: TGTGCCAGCAGCTTAGACCCAGACTTCAATGAGCAGTTCTTC.

This chain joins TRBV5-6 and TRBJ2-1; 16 positions match TRBD2. Germline CDR1 reads SGHDT; CDR2 reads YYEEEE. V shed 4 bases and J 8 bases; nucleotides not matched to a gene: 3. There are 15 residues in the CDR3. The CDR3 reads CASSAGLAGGYEQFF. In nucleotides, the CDR3 is TGTGCCAGCAGCGCGGGACTAGCGGGAGGGTATGAGCAGTTCTTC. Full variable domain (rest looked up from reference TRBV5-6 and TRBJ2-1): DAGVTQSPTHLIKTRGQQVTLRCSPKSGHDTVSWYQQALGQGPQFIFQYYEEEERQRGNFPDRFSGHQFPNYSSELNVNALLLGDSALYLCASSAGLAGGYEQFFGPGTRLTVL.

This clone showed up many times. The chain joins TRBV9 to TRBJ1-1, with D maybe TRBD1 (6 bases). Per the germline V gene, CDR1 is SGDLS and CDR2 is YYNGEE. This CDR3 comprises 13 residues. V lost 2 bases and J 4 bases, leaving 9 bases between the germline ends. CDR3 bases: TGTGCCAGCAGCGTCGACAGGACCACTGAAGCTTTCTTT. This codes for CASSVDRTTEAFF.

The chain recombines TRBV5-1 with TRBJ2-2; 9 bases are shared with TRBD2. The CDR3 extends over 16 amino acids. V shed 4 bases and J 2 bases; nucleotides not matched to a gene: 6. Germline CDR1 and CDR2: SGHRS and YFSETQ. The CDR3: CASSVLAGANTGELFF. Here the CDR3 DNA reads TGCGCCAGCAGCGTCTTAGCGGGGGCCAACACCGGGGAGCTGTTTTTT.

The V call is TRBV7-9, the J call TRBJ1-5, with 8 bases lining up with TRBD1. J gave up 0 bases and V 5 bases, and 6 bases lay outside the gene matches. Germline lookup yields CDR1 SEHNR and CDR2 FQNEAQ (reference sequence). CDR3 length equals 16 residues. This chain's CDR3 is CASSASGQASNQPQHF. The DNA of the CDR3 is TGTGCCAGCAGCGCTTCGGGACAGGCTAGCAATCAGCCCCAGCATTTT.

V is TRBV9 and J is TRBJ2-7; TRBD1 might be the D (6 bases). The CDR3 has 16 residues. Germline V CDR1 and CDR2: SGDLS, YYNGEE. V was clipped by 3 bases and J by 3 bases, with 19 bases between them. Here the CDR3 reads CASSGRGMAGDYEQYF. As DNA, the CDR3 is TGTGCCAGCAGCGGAAGGGGAATGGCAGGGGACTACGAGCAGTACTTC.